The next 20 T cell receptor beta chains were all read from a single sample in a study of blood T cell repertoires in COVID-19. Assay: immunoSEQ multiplex PCR; the TCRdb copy retains only in-frame clones and omits some. The data hold approximately 210,000 clones, with roughly 79% observed a single time. Source material: PBMCs or T cells enriched from blood (not recorded which). All receptors derive from a woman in her 50s with acute COVID-19.

The count of this clone is one. V is TRBV3-1 (or the pseudogene TRBV3-2) and J is TRBJ1-1, with 8 bases aligning to TRBD1. Trimming at V came to 2 bases and at J to 5 bases, leaving 7 bases not matched to a gene. The CDR3 is 15 residues long. The germline CDR1 and CDR2 sequences are LGHDT and YNNKEL (reference sequence). The CDR3 region has the DNA TGTGCCAGCAGCCAACCGAACAGGGGGAGGACTGAAGCTTTCTTT. This translates into CASSQPNRGRTEAFF.

On this clone: At one boundary the junction diverges from the germline segment, which might be a read error. This chain links TRBV3-1 (or the pseudogene TRBV3-2) with TRBJ2-3, with a tentative D call TRBD2 (7 bases). There are 12 residues in the CDR3. CDR1 and CDR2 from the germline V gene are LGHDT and YNNKEL (reference sequence). CDR3 sequence (DNA): TGTGCCAGCAGCCAAGGGGGGGGCCACCTCCTTTTT. This translates into CASSQGGGHLLF.

This clone was observed a handful of times. This chain connects TRBV7-2 to TRBJ1-2; tentative D call: TRBD1 (6 bases). V was clipped by 1 base and J by 4 bases, with 16 bases between them. In germline, CDR1 is SGHTA, CDR2 FQGNSA. This CDR3 is 16 amino acids long. The CDR3 is CASSLDQGGAVYGYTF. CDR3 in DNA: TGTGCCAGCAGCTTAGACCAAGGGGGTGCCGTCTATGGCTACACCTTC.

DNA for the CDR3: TGTGCCAGCTCACCTTTGGCCAACTCTGGGGCCAACGTCCTGACTTTC. Amino acid sequence: CASSPLANSGANVLTF. This chain joins TRBV18 and TRBJ2-6; D gene ambiguous. The germline V and J ends were trimmed by 3 bases and 0 bases, with 9 bases remaining between them. CDR1 and CDR2 (germline): KGHSH, LQKENI. The CDR3 covers 16 residues.

The chain joins TRBV28 to TRBJ1-5; TRBD1 matches 10 bases. Germline-derived CDR1 and CDR2 are MDHEN and SYDVKM. The CDR3 totals 15 residues. J was trimmed by 2 bases and V by 5 bases; bases with no gene match: 3. DNA for the CDR3: TGTGCCAGCAGTCTCGGGACAGGGGGCAATCAGCCCCAGCATTTT. Its translation is CASSLGTGGNQPQHF.

The chain is built from TRBV19 and TRBJ1-2, with D perhaps TRBD1 (6 bases). The CDR3 loop spans 14 amino acids. Between the trimmed V and J ends, which lost 6 bases and 2 bases, there was a span of 13 bases. The germline V gene encodes CDR1 LNHDA and CDR2 SQIVND (reference sequence). CDR3 bases: TGTGCCAGTAGACCCCGAACAGGGAACTATGGCTACACCTTC. Its protein product is CASRPRTGNYGYTF.

This clone appeared once. The chain recombines TRBV18 with TRBJ2-7, with 9 bases fitting TRBD1. CDR1 and CDR2 from the germline V gene are KGHSH and LQKENI. V lost 2 bases and J lost 7; bases outside the gene matches: 6. The CDR3 length is 14 residues. CDR3 protein: CASSPGRQGGEQYF. The CDR3 DNA reads TGTGCCAGCTCACCAGGGCGACAGGGGGGGGAGCAGTACTTC.

Turning to this clone: An end of the junction differs from the germline gene, which may be a read error. The genes are TRBV4-3 and TRBJ2-7; 7 positions agree with TRBD1. CDR1 is LGHNA and CDR2 is YSLEER in the germline V gene. The CDR3 covers 14 residues. CDR3: CASSREQGSSEQYF. The CDR3 DNA sequence: TGCGCCAGCAGCCGCGAACAGGGGTCCTCCGAGCAGTACTTC.

The chain is built from TRBV19 and TRBJ2-7; D ambiguous. Germline loops: CDR1 LNHDA, CDR2 SQIVND (reference sequence). The germline V and J ends were trimmed by 7 bases and 0 bases, with 10 bases remaining between them. The CDR3 contains 13 residues. CDR3 sequence (DNA): TGTGCCAGTAAACAAAGTTACTCCTACGAGCAGTACTTC. Amino acid sequence: CASKQSYSYEQYF.

The chain has TRBV9 and TRBJ2-2; 10 bases match TRBD2. V was pared by 0 bases and J by 6 bases, with 5 bases of the junction left unmatched. The CDR3 extends over 16 amino acids. CDR1 SGDLS and CDR2 YYNGEE come from the germline V gene. The CDR3 DNA reads TGTGCCAGCAGCGTAGTAAGCAGCGGGGGGGCCGGGGAGCTGTTTTTT. The encoded protein is CASSVVSSGGAGELFF.

This chain joins TRBV11-2 and TRBJ2-3; 11 nucleotides match TRBD1. V was clipped by 6 bases and J by 1 base; unmatched bases: 9. The CDR3 runs 17 residues. The germline V gene has CDR1 SGHAT and CDR2 FQNNGV. The CDR3 DNA reads as TGTGCCAGCAGAGGACAGGGGGCGCGGTATCGCACAGATACGCAGTATTTT. Translation gives CASRGQGARYRTDTQYF.

The gene calls are TRBV7-8 and TRBJ2-1; D is unclear. CDR3 length: 13 amino acids. In germline, CDR1 is SGHVS, CDR2 FQNEAQ. V dropped 1 base and J dropped 7 bases, with 8 bases sitting between them. DNA of the CDR3: TGTGCCAGCAGCTTAGGCGCGGTGAATGAGCAGTTCTTC. This sequence encodes CASSLGAVNEQFF.

The chain recombines TRBV28 with TRBJ2-1, with 10 nucleotides matching TRBD2. The CDR3 contains 17 residues. After removal of 6 bases from V and 7 bases from J, the junction contained 15 bases not matched to a gene. CDR1 MDHEN and CDR2 SYDVKM come from the germline V gene. CDR3 DNA sequence: TGTGCCAGCAGCCCCGCAGACACTAGCGGGATTCTTAATGAGCAGTTCTTC. This codes for CASSPADTSGILNEQFF.

The chain has TRBV28 and TRBJ1-1; D possibly corresponds to TRBD1 (6 bases). Trimming left V 6 bases short and J 0 bases short, with 17 bases between. This CDR3 has 16 residues. Germline V lookup: CDR1 MDHEN, CDR2 SYDVKM. The chain's CDR3 is CASSLPGGAVNTEAFF. The DNA for the CDR3 is TGTGCCAGCAGCCTCCCGGGGGGGGCAGTGAACACTGAAGCTTTCTTT.

This chain links TRBV5-1 with TRBJ1-4; tentatively, D is TRBD1 (6 bases). Trimming removed 4 bases from V and 5 bases from J, with 18 bases in between. Germline assignment: CDR1 SGHRS and CDR2 YFSETQ. The CDR3 length is 16 residues. The CDR3 nucleotides are TGCGCCAGCAGCCAACAAGGGAGGGGGGTAAATGAAAAACTGTTTTTT. This codes for CASSQQGRGVNEKLFF.

V is TRBV5-1 and J is TRBJ2-7; TRBD2 is a possible D gene (6 bases). The V gene's germline CDR1 is SGHRS and CDR2 YFSETQ. V was cut by 4 bases and J by 0 bases, with 17 bases left in between. The CDR3 runs 16 residues. CDR3 sequence (DNA): TGCGCCAGCAGCATCGGACCGGGAGTCTCCTCCTACGAGCAGTACTTC. Translated: CASSIGPGVSSYEQYF.

V and J are TRBV3-1 (or the pseudogene TRBV3-2) and TRBJ2-7; 9 nucleotides line up with TRBD2. The CDR3 consists of 14 residues. With V trimmed by 5 bases and J by 3 bases, 5 bases remained unmatched. Germline-derived CDR1 and CDR2 are LGHDT and YNNKEL (reference sequence). CDR3 nucleotide sequence: TGTGCCAGCAGCACAAGCGGGAGGCACTACGAGCAGTACTTC. It encodes CASSTSGRHYEQYF.

The V call is TRBV30, the J call TRBJ1-5; TRBD1 aligns across 7 bases. CDR1 and CDR2 from the germline V gene are GTSNPN and SVGIG (reference sequence). After removal of 5 bases from V and 6 bases from J, the junction contained 7 bases not matched to a gene. The CDR3 totals 13 residues. The CDR3 here is CAWQTGLGQPQHF. CDR3 DNA: TGTGCCTGGCAGACAGGGCTAGGTCAGCCCCAGCATTTT.

This chain joins TRBV11-3 and TRBJ2-1; the D is unclear. Germline-derived CDR1 and CDR2 are SGHNT and YENEEA. There are 12 residues in the CDR3. V lost 1 base and J lost 4, with 2 bases in between. The CDR3 DNA follows: TGTGCCAGCAGCTTAGCGTACAATGAGCAGTTCTTC. Its protein is CASSLAYNEQFF.

The chain combines TRBV6-5 with TRBJ2-7; 8 positions match TRBD1. With 6 bases clipped from V and 2 bases from J, the junction kept 9 bases outside the gene matches. CDR1 MNHEY and CDR2 SVGAGI come from the germline V gene. The CDR3 covers 15 residues. CDR3 loop: CASSLQGDAPYEQYF. The CDR3 coding sequence is TGTGCCAGCAGCTTACAGGGGGACGCGCCCTACGAGCAGTACTTC.